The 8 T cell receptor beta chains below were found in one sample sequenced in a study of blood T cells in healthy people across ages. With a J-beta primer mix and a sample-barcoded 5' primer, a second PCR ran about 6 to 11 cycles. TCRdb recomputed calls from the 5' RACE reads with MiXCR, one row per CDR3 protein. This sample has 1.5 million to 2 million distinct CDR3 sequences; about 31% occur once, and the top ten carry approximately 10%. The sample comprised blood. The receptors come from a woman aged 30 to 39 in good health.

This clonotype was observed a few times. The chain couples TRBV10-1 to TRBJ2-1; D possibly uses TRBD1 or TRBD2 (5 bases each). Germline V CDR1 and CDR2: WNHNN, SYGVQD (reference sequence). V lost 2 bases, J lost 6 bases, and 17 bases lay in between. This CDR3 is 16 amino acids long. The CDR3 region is CASSEGTVLEVNEQFF. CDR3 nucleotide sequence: TGCGCCAGCAGTGAGGGGACCGTTCTTGAGGTCAATGAGCAGTTCTTC.

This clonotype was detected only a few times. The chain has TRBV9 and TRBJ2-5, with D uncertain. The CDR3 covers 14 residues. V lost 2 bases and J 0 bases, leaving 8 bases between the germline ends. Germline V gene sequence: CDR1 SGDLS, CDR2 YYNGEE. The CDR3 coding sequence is TGTGCCAGCAGCGTTAACGGGTACCAAGAGACCCAGTACTTC. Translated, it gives CASSVNGYQETQYF. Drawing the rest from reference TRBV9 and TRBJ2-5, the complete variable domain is DSGVTQTPKHLITATGQRVTLRCSPRSGDLSVYWYQQSLDQGLQFLIQYYNGEERAKGNILERFSAQQFPDLHSELNLSSLELGDSALYFCASSVNGYQETQYFGPGTRLLVL.

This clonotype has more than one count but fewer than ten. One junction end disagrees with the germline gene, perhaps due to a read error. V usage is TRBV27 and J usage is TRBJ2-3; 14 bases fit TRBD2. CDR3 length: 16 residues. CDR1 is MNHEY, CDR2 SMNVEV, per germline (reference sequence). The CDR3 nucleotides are TGTGCCAGCAGGGGGGGACTAGCGGGAGTCGAAGATGCGCAGTATTTT. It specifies CASRGGLAGVEDAQYF.

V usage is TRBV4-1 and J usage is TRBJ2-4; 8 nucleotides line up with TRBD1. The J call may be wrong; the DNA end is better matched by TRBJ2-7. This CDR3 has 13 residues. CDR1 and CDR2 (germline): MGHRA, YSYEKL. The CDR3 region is CASSRQTGVEQYF. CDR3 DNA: TGCGCCAGCAGCCGCCAGACAGGGGTCGAGCAGTACTTC.

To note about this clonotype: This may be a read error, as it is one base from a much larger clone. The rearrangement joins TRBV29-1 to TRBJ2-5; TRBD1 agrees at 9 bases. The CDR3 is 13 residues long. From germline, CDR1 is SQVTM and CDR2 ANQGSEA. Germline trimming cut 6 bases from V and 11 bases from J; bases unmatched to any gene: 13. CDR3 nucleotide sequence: TGCAGCGTAAGACAGGGGGGCTCCTACGGGCAGTACTTC. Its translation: CSVRQGGSYGQYF.

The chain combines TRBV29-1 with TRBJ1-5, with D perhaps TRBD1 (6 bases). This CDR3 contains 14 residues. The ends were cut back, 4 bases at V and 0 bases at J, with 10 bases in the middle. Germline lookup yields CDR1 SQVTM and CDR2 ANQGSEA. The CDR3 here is CSVGRTDSNQPQHF. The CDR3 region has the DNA TGCAGCGTTGGAAGGACAGATAGCAATCAGCCCCAGCATTTT.

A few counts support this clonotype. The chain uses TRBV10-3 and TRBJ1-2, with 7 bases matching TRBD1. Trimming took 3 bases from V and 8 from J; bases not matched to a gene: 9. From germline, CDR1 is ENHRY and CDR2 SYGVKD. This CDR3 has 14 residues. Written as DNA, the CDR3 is TGTGCCATCAGTGAATCGTCAGGGGGTCGAGGCTACACCTTC. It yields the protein CAISESSGGRGYTF.

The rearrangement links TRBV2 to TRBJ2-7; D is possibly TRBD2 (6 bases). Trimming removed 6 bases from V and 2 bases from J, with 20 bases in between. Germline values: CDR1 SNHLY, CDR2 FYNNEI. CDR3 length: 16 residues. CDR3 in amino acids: CASRERPSDGTYEQYF. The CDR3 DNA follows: TGTGCCAGCAGGGAGCGCCCTAGCGATGGGACCTACGAGCAGTACTTC.